This T cell receptor (beta chain) stems from a study of T-cell reconstitution after alpha-beta-depleted transplantation in children. Unique molecular identifiers were built into the TCRbeta library. TCRdb reanalysed the PCR reads using MiXCR and keeps one entry per CDR3 protein. The sample comprises roughly 100,000 distinct CDR3 sequences, approximately 9.2% of which are singletons, and 6.9% rests with the top ten. CDR3 length: 12 residues. Trimming shortened V by 2 bases and J by 5 bases, and 4 bases separated the two germline ends. Germline V gene data show CDR1 as SEHNR and CDR2 as FQNEAQ (reference sequence). Ten or more counts support this clonotype.

This chain joins TRBV7-9 and TRBJ1-5; D remains ambiguous. The sequence derives from a human donor who donated a stem cell graft to a child with congenital amegakaryocytic thrombocytopenia. The sequences come from PBMCs from the stem cell graft donor, collected from the stem cell graft. The DNA for the CDR3 is TGTGCCAGCAGCTTACAGGATCAGCCCCAGCATTTT. It is translated as CASSLQDQPQHF. Supplemented by reference TRBV7-9 and TRBJ1-5, the full variable domain reads DTGVSQNPRHKITKRGQNVTFRCDPISEHNRLYWYRQTLGQGPEFLTYFQNEAQLEKSRLLSDRFSAERPKGSFSTLEIQRTEQGDSAMYLCASSLQDQPQHFGDGTRLSIL.